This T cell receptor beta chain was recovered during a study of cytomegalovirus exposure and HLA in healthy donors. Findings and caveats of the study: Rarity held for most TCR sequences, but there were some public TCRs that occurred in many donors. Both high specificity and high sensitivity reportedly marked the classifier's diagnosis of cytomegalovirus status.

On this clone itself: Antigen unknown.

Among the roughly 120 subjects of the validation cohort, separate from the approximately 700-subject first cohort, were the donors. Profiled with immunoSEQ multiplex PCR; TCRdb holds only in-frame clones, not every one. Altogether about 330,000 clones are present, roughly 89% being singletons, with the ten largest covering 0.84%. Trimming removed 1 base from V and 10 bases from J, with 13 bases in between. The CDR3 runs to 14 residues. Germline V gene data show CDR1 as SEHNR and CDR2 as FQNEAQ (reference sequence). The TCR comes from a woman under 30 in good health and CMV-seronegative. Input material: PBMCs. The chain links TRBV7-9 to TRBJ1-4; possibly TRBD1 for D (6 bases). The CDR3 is CASSLVQGSGKLFF. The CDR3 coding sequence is TGTGCCAGCAGCTTAGTCCAGGGGAGTGGAAAACTGTTTTTT.